The entry below gives a single T cell receptor beta chain sequence along with its context. Its antigen remains unidentified. No clone much larger than this one lies a single base away; base qualities are absent. The germline V gene specifies SGDLS as CDR1 and YYNGEE as CDR2. The cysteine opens and the phenylalanine closes a CDR3 of 14 amino acids. This entry keeps only the CDR3 DNA: 42 bases, framed from base 1. V loses 5 bases of germline sequence and J loses 4 bases, and the interval between the two ends is 16 bases. This sample was taken from a study of a mutant IDH1 vaccine in newly diagnosed glioma (dated by TCRdb to about 2021). Broadly, across the study: Eight vaccinations were administered to patients in weeks 1, 3, 5, 7, 11, 15, 19 and 23, corresponding to visits V03 through V10. Vaccination was initiated 4-6 weeks after radiotherapy alone, or concurrently with temozolomide cycles in the chemotherapy-containing groups. For exploratory analyses, around 23 treated patients had longitudinal TCRB deep sequencing done wherever samples were available. Of the 25 to 40 treated patients, approximately 62% were male and about 38% were female, and the mean age was approximately 40 years. Before enrollment, most patients had been given radiochemotherapy with temozolomide as standard therapy, while the rest had received either radiotherapy alone or temozolomide alone. Peripheral blood was drawn at six visits: V03 (baseline), V05, V07, V10, V12 and V13. Findings and caveats that apply to the study as a whole: Immune responses induced by the vaccine were seen in around 93% of patients across multiple MHC alleles. PBMC samples for TCRB deep sequencing were selected based on availability. The authors stated that sample limitations prevented analyses of patient blood samples from being reproduced. Changes in the top peripheral T cell clonotypes picked up by TCRB sequencing did not appear to be linked to pseudoprogression.

According to the study, the label for this sample's time point signals: week 11, during vaccination. Every vaccine dose consisted of 300 ug of a 20-mer mutant IDH1 peptide in Montanide, administered subcutaneously together with topical imiquimod. The donors had newly diagnosed IDH1-mutant astrocytomas of WHO grade 3 or 4 that showed loss of nuclear ATRX. The samples were drawn from NOA16, a multicentre, single-arm, open-label phase I trial in Germany that tested a mutant IDH1 peptide vaccine in humans for the first time. The DNeasy Blood and Tissue Kit was used to extract genomic DNA from EDTA blood for TCRB sequencing. Library creation used the immunoSEQ multiplex PCR assay. The hsTCRB Kit was used according to the manufacturer's protocol to amplify rearranged TCR beta chain sequences. TCRB libraries were sequenced on an Illumina MiSeq. In the authors' own workflow: The kit vendor's proprietary platform handled demultiplexing, trimming and gene mapping. What TCRdb holds here is the immuneACCESS table cut down to in-frame rearrangements. Part of the clones is not present; checked against another copy, under half of the missing clones reflect an unresolved V gene, and the others are unexplained. That table furnishes V, J and clone size, whereas the DNA furnished D and trimming. This sample lists tens of thousands of clones; about 81% were detected once. The top ten clones comprise 9% to 10% of the sample.

The sequencing used PBMCs, collected from a glioma patient whose treatment included an IDH1 peptide vaccine. The chain uses TRBV9 and TRBJ2-7, with the D segment possibly TRBD1 or TRBD2, each aligning over 6 bases. The sequence was collected from a woman aged 45-59 years with glioma. The DNA is as follows: TGTGCCAGCAGTCTAGGGGGGTTGGCATACGAGCAGTACTTC. Its translation is CASSLGGLAYEQYF. Here the CDR3 is joined to the reference TRBV9 and TRBJ2-7 genes, and the full variable domain is: DSGVTQTPKHLITATGQRVTLRCSPRSGDLSVYWYQQSLDQGLQFLIQYYNGEERAKGNILERFSAQQFPDLHSELNLSSLELGDSALYFCASSLGGLAYEQYFGPGTRLTVT.